This T cell receptor (beta chain) was obtained from a study of shared clonotypes between healthy human individuals. Study observations and caveats: It was the few donors that limited the genetic and exposure-history diversity represented.

Adult donors, all healthy and HIV-negative, had no recent acute infections or vaccinations. V gave up 5 bases and J gave up 3 bases, with 13 bases separating them. The germline V gene encodes CDR1 SGHTA and CDR2 FQGNSA. CDR3 length: 14 residues. Points on this clone: As yet, its antigen is unknown.

Deep level was the assay's run setting. Assay used: immunoSEQ multiplex PCR; TCRdb lists only in-frame clones, some missing. Among hundreds of thousands of clones, around 79% were seen once, and the ten largest hold roughly 13%. Sequencing used PBMCs. The sequence was obtained from a middle-aged woman in good health. Some clones in this sample may be carry-over from other donors' samples. The rearrangement uses TRBV7-2 and TRBJ1-2, with D maybe TRBD1 (6 bases). The CDR3 coding sequence is TGTGCCAGCAGCCAGGGGTCCAGCTACTATGGCTACACCTTC. As protein: CASSQGSSYYGYTF.